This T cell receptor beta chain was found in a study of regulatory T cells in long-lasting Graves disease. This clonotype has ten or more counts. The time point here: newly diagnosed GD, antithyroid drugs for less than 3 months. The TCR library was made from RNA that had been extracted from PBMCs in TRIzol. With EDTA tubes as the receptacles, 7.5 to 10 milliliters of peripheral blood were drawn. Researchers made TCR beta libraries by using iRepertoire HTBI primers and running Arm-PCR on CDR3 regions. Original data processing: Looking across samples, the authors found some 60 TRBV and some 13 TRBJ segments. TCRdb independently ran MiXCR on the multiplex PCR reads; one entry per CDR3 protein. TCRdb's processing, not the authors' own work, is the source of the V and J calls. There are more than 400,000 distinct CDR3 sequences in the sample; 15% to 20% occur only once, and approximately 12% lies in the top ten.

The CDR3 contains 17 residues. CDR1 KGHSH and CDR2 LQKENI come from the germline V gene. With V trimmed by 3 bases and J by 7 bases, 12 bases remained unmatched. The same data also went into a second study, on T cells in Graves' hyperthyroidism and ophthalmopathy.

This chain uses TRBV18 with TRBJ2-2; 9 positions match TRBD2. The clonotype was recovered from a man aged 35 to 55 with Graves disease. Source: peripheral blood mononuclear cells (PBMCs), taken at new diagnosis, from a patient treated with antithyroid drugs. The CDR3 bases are TGTGCCAGCTCACCCTGGACTAGCGTTCAACGAGGCGGGGAGCTGTTTTTT. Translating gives CASSPWTSVQRGGELFF.